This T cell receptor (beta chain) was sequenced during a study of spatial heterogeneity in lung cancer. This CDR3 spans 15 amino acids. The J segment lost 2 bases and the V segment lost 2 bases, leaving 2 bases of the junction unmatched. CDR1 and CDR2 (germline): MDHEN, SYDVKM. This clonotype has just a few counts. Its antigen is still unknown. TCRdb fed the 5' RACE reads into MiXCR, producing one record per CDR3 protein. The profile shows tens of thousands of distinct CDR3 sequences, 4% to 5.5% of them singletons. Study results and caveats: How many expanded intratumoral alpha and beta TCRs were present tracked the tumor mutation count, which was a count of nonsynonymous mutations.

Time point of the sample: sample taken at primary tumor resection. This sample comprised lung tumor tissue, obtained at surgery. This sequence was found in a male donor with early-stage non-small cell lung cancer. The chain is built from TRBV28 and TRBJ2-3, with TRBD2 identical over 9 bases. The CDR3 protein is CASSLGGRATDTQYF. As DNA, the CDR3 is TGTGCCAGCAGTTTAGGCGGGAGGGCCACAGATACGCAGTATTTT.